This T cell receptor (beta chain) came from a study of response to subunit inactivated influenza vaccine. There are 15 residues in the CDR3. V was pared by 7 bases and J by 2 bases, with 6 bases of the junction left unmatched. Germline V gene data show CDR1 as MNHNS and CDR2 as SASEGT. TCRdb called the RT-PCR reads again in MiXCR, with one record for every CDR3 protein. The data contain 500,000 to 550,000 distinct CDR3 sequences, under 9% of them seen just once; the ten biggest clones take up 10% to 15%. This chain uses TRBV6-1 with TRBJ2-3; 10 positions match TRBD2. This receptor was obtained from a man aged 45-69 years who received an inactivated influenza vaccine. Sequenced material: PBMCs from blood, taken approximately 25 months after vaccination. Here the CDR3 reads CASKRLAGYTDTQYF. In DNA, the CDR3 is TGTGCCAGCAAGAGACTAGCGGGCTACACAGATACGCAGTATTTT.